This passage covers 13 T cell receptor beta chains from one sample sequenced in a study of Ad26.COV2.S vaccination and SARS-CoV-2 variants. Sample treatment: 19 received Ad26.COV2.S at low or high dose, single or two shots; about 5 received placebo; per-sample allocation not given. Sampling was done on day 63 after the first vaccine or placebo injection. Clones were sequenced by immunoSEQ multiplex PCR, and TCRdb holds only the in-frame ones, with some missing. The data show roughly 300,000 clones, 65% to 90% seen once. Sequences were derived from peripheral blood, sampled in a trial of Ad26.COV2.S vaccine versus placebo. These receptor sequences come from a person aged 18-65 years who received the Ad26.COV2.S COVID-19 vaccine or a placebo.

The CDR3 DNA is TGTGCCAGCAGAAGACTAGCTGAGGGGGCAGATACGCAGTATTTT. Translating it yields CASRRLAEGADTQYF. The rearrangement uses TRBV28 and TRBJ2-3, with D maybe TRBD2 (7 bases). V shed 6 bases and J shed 4 bases, with 17 bases lying between them. The CDR3 spans 15 residues. Germline-derived CDR1 and CDR2 are MDHEN and SYDVKM.

As to this clone: The same CDR3 is also encoded by other DNA sequences in this sample. V gene TRBV3-1 (or the pseudogene TRBV3-2) combines with J gene TRBJ1-1; weak D call: TRBD1 (5 bases). This CDR3 region has 13 residues. V was pared by 3 bases and J by 0 bases, with 5 bases between. Germline values: CDR1 LGHDT, CDR2 YNNKEL (reference sequence). As DNA, the CDR3 is TGTGCCAGCAGCCAGACAGTGAACACTGAAGCTTTCTTT. Its translation is CASSQTVNTEAFF.

This clone appeared a single time. The rearrangement uses TRBV28 and TRBJ1-2; D might be TRBD1 (5 bases). Trimming left V 10 bases short and J 5 bases short, with 20 bases between. The CDR3 totals 14 residues. Germline lookup yields CDR1 MDHEN and CDR2 SYDVKM. The chain's CDR3 is CATKIGTAIYGYTF. CDR3 nucleotides: TGTGCCACCAAGATCGGGACGGCGATTTATGGCTACACCTTC.

This clone was observed a few times. This rearrangement joins TRBV7-8 to TRBJ1-5; 8 positions match TRBD1. The V gene's germline CDR1 is SGHVS and CDR2 FQNEAQ. This CDR3 spans 13 amino acids. The ends lost 5 bases at V and 4 bases at J; junction bases unmatched: 1. This chain's CDR3 is CASSRQGNQPQHF. The DNA for the CDR3 is TGTGCCAGCAGCCGACAGGGGAATCAGCCCCAGCATTTT.

The rearrangement uses TRBV6-5 and TRBJ2-1, with D hard to call. This CDR3 is 15 amino acids long. Germline V gene data show CDR1 as MNHEY and CDR2 as SVGAGI. With 8 bases removed from V and 0 bases from J, the gap between germline ends came to 14 bases. This CDR3 reads CASAWTVTSYNEQFF. The CDR3 DNA is TGTGCCAGCGCCTGGACGGTGACCTCCTACAATGAGCAGTTCTTC.

V gene TRBV24-1 combines with J gene TRBJ2-1; the match to TRBD2 covers 15 bases. The germline V gene encodes CDR1 KGHDR and CDR2 SFDVKD. With V trimmed by 4 bases and J by 7 bases, 7 bases remained unmatched. The CDR3 spans 17 residues. CDR3 nucleotides: TGTGCCACCAGTGACCTCCGGACTAGCGGGAGGGCAAATGAGCAGTTCTTC. Encoded protein: CATSDLRTSGRANEQFF.

The chain is built from TRBV13 and TRBJ1-2, with no clear D. The CDR3 covers 13 residues. The germline V gene encodes CDR1 PRHDT and CDR2 FYEKMQ (reference sequence). V was pared by 0 bases and J by 7 bases, with 9 bases between. CDR3 nucleotides: TGTGCCAGCAGCTTAGGCCGAAGAGGTGGCTACACCTTC. Amino acids: CASSLGRRGGYTF.

V usage is TRBV11-2 and J usage is TRBJ1-1; D gene unclear. Trimming pared 0 bases from V and 1 base from J, leaving 9 bases between. This CDR3 contains 15 residues. Germline assignment: CDR1 SGHAT and CDR2 FQNNGV. The DNA for the CDR3 is TGTGCCAGCAGCTTAGATATTAGCCCGAACACTGAAGCTTTCTTT. This translates into CASSLDISPNTEAFF.

The chain uses TRBV4-3 and TRBJ1-5; D is undetermined. The length of the CDR3 is 15 residues. The V gene lost 4 bases and the J gene lost 4 bases, with 14 bases spanning the gap. Germline V gene data show CDR1 as LGHNA and CDR2 as YSLEER. The CDR3 sequence: CASSPGIGENQPQHF. Here the CDR3 DNA reads TGCGCCAGCAGCCCTGGGATAGGTGAAAATCAGCCCCAGCATTTT.

J is TRBJ2-3 and V is TRBV19, with 10 bases aligning to TRBD1. CDR3 length: 16 residues. With V trimmed by 6 bases and J by 2 bases, 8 bases remained unmatched. Per the germline V gene, CDR1 is LNHDA and CDR2 is SQIVND (reference sequence). The CDR3 loop is CASSPWTGGDTDTQYF. CDR3 DNA: TGTGCCAGTAGCCCCTGGACAGGGGGAGACACAGATACGCAGTATTTT.

This chain links TRBV18 with TRBJ1-5; no clear D gene. The CDR3 spans 12 residues. CDR1 and CDR2 (germline): KGHSH, LQKENI. V gave up 3 bases and J gave up 6 bases, with 6 bases separating them. The CDR3 bases are TGTGCCAGCTCACCGCCTGGTCAGCCCCAGCATTTT. Residues: CASSPPGQPQHF.

The chain has TRBV24-1 and TRBJ1-1; D not certain. Looked up from germline, CDR1 is KGHDR and CDR2 is SFDVKD. The CDR3 contains 16 residues. V was trimmed by 1 base and J by 0 bases, leaving 11 bases between them. In DNA, the CDR3 is TGTGCCACCAGTGATTTTAGCAGGCGGATGAACACTGAAGCTTTCTTT. Its translation is CATSDFSRRMNTEAFF.

The chain recombines TRBV19 with TRBJ1-1; 10 bases align to TRBD1. V lost 4 bases and J lost 3; bases outside the gene matches: 5. The CDR3 loop spans 15 amino acids. CDR1 LNHDA and CDR2 SQIVND come from the germline V gene (reference sequence). The CDR3 bases are TGTGCCAGTAGTACCAGGACAGGGGGTGACACTGAAGCTTTCTTT. This codes for CASSTRTGGDTEAFF. Full variable domain (missing parts from reference TRBV19 and TRBJ1-1): DGGITQSPKYLFRKEGQNVTLSCEQNLNHDAMYWYRQDPGQGLRLIYYSQIVNDFQKGDIAEGYSVSREKKESFPLTVTSAQKNPTAFYLCASSTRTGGDTEAFFGQGTRLTVV.